Here is one T cell receptor beta chain with its context. The data are from a study of cytomegalovirus exposure and HLA in healthy donors. The PCR ran on 60 Vbeta and 13 Jbeta primers. TCRdb keeps only in-frame clones here, not all; method: immunoSEQ multiplex PCR. With 65,000 to 90,000 clones in the sample, the ten largest clones hold about 4%. This CDR3 comprises 15 residues. J gave up 2 bases and V 5 bases, and 8 bases lay outside the gene matches. Looked up from germline, CDR1 is MGHRA and CDR2 is YSYEKL. The V and J genes are TRBV4-1 and TRBJ2-7; 8 bases are shared with TRBD1. The sequence was collected from a female donor in good health and CMV-seropositive. The sequencing input was PBMCs. The CDR3: CASSVATGAAYEQYF. In DNA, the CDR3 is TGCGCCAGCAGCGTTGCGACAGGGGCCGCCTACGAGCAGTACTTC.